This T cell receptor (beta chain) was sequenced for a study of shared clonotypes between healthy human individuals. In the study overall: Donors were two women and a few men aged 18 to 49.

This CDR3 has 15 amino acids. In germline, CDR1 is LGHNA, CDR2 YSLEER. In regard to this clone: No antigen is known for it. This is likely an artifact of a read error, given a far larger clone one base away. The sample has other DNA sequences that encode this CDR3 too.

Study-wide findings and caveats: Expectations were that clonotype sharing among donors would be affected by sequencing depth.

Each subset's genomic DNA was split evenly across several immunoSEQ plates. Sequencing of unsorted PBMC DNA was carried out using ten immunoSEQ deep assay plates. Libraries were prepared by immunoSEQ multiplex PCR; TCRdb keeps only in-frame clonotypes and omits some of them. Here the sample spans fewer than 650,000 clones, roughly four fifths being singletons. This sequence was found in a woman between 40 and 55 years old in good health. Some clones in this sample may be carry-over from other donors' samples. This chain uses TRBV4-3 with TRBJ2-7; perhaps TRBD1 as D (5 bases). Sequences were obtained from PBMCs. CDR3 sequence (DNA): TGCGCCAGCAGCCAAGATACCCAGGGCCCCTATGAGCAGTACTTC. The encoded protein is CASSQDTQGPYEQYF.